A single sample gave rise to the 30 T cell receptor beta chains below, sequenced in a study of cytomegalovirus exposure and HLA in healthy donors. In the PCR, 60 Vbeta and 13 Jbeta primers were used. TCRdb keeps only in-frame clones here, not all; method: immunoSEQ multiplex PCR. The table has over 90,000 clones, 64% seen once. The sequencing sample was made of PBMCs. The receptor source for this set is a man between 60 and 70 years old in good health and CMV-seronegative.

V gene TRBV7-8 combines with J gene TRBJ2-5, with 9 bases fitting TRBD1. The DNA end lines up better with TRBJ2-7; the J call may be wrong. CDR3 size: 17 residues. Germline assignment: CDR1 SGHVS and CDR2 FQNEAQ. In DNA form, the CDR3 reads TGTGCCAGCAGCTTAGTGAAGGTTGGGACAGGGTCCTACGAGCAGTACTTC. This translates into CASSLVKVGTGSYEQYF.

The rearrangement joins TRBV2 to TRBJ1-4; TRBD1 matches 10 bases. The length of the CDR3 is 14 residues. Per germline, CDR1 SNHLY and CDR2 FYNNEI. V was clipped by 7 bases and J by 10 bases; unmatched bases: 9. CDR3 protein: CASKGQGLFAKLFF. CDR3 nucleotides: TGTGCCAGCAAGGGACAGGGGCTATTTGCAAAACTGTTTTTT.

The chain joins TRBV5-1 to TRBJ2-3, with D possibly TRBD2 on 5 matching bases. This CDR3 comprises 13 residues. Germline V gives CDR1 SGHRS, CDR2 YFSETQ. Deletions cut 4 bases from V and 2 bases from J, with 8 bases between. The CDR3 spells CASSSGNTDTQYF. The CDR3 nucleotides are TGCGCCAGCAGCAGCGGAAACACAGATACGCAGTATTTT.

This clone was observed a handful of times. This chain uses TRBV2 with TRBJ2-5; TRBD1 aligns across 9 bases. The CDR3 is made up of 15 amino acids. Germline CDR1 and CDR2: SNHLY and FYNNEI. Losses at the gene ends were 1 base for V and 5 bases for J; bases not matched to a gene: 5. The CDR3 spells CASSEEQGAGETQYF. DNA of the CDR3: TGTGCCAGCAGTGAAGAACAGGGGGCAGGGGAGACCCAGTACTTC. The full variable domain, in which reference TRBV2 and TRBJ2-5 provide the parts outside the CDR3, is EPEVTQTPSHQVTQMGQEVILRCVPISNHLYFYWYRQILGQKVEFLVSFYNNEISEKSEIFDDQFSVERPDGSNFTLKIRSTKLEDSAMYFCASSEEQGAGETQYFGPGTRLLVL.

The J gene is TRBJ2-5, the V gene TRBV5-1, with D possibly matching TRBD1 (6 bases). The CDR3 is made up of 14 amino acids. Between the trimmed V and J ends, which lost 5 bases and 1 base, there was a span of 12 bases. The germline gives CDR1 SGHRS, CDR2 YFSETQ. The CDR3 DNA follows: TGCGCCAGCAGTTCCGGACAGTTCCAAGAGACCCAGTACTTC. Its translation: CASSSGQFQETQYF.

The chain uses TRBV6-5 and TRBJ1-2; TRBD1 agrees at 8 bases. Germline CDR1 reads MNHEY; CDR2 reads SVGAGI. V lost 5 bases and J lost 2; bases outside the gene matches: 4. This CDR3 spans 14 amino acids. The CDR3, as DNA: TGTGCCAGCAGTCCTCGGACAGGGAACTATGGCTACACCTTC. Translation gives CASSPRTGNYGYTF.

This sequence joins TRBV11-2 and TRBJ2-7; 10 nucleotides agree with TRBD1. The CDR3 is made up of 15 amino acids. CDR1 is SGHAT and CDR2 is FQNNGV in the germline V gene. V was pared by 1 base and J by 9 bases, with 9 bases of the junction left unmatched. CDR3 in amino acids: CASSLAFGTGVGQYF. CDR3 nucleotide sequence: TGTGCCAGCAGCTTAGCCTTCGGGACAGGGGTTGGGCAGTACTTC.

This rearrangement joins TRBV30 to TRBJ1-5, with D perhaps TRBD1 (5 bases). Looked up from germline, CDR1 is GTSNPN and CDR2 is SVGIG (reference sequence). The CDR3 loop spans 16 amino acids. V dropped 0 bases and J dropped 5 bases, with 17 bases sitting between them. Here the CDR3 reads CAWSVGAGGSYQPQHF. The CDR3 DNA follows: TGTGCCTGGAGTGTTGGGGCCGGGGGGTCGTATCAGCCCCAGCATTTT.

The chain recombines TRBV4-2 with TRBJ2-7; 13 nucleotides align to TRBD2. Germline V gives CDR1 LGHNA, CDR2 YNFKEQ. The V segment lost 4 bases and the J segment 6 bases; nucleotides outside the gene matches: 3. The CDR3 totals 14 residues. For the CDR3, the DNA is TGTGCCAGCAGCCCGGGACTAGCGGGAAGCGAGCAGTACTTC. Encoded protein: CASSPGLAGSEQYF.

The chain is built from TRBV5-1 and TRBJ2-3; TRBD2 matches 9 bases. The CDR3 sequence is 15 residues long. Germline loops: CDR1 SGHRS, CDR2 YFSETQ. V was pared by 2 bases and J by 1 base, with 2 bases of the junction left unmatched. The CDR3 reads CASSFRTSGTDTQYF. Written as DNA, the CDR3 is TGCGCCAGCAGCTTTAGGACTAGCGGCACAGATACGCAGTATTTT.

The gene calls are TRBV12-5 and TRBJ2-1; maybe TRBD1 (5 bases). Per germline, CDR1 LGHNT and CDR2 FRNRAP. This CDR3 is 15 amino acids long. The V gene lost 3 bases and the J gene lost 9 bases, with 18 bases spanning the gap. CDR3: CASGLTRQGAAEQFF. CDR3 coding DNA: TGTGCTAGTGGTTTAACCCGCCAAGGGGCCGCTGAGCAGTTCTTC.

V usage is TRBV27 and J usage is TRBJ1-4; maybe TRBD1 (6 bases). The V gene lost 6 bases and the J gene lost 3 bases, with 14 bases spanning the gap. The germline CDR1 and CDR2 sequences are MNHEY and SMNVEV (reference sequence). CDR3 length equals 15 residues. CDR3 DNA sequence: TGTGCCAGCAGCTTTGGGGGGGCGGCTAATGAAAAACTGTTTTTT. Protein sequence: CASSFGGAANEKLFF.

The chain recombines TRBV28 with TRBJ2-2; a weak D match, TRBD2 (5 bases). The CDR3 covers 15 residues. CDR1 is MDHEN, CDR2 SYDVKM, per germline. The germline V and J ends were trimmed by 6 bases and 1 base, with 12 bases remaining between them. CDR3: CASRLSAGNTGELFF. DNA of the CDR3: TGTGCCAGCAGACTCTCGGCGGGGAACACCGGGGAGCTGTTTTTT.

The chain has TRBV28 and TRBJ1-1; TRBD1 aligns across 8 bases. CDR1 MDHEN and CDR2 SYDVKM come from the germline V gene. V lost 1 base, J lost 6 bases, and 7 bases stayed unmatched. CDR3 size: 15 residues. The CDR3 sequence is CASSLSGRGQAEAFF. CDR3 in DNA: TGTGCCAGCAGTTTATCGGGCAGGGGGCAGGCTGAAGCTTTCTTT.

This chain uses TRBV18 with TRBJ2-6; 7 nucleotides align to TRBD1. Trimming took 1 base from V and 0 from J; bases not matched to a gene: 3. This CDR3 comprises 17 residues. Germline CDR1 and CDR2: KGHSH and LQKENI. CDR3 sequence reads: CASSPLGQSSGANVLTF. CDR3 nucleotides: TGTGCCAGCTCACCACTGGGACAGAGCTCTGGGGCCAACGTCCTGACTTTC.

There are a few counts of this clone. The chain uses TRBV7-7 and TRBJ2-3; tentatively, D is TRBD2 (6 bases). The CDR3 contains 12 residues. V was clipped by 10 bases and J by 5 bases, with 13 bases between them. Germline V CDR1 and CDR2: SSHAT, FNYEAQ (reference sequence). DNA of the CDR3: TGTGCCATCCGGCTGGGAGGAGATACGCAGTATTTT. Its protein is CAIRLGGDTQYF. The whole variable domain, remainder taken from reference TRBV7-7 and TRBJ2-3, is GAGVSQSPRYKVTKRGQDVTLRCDPISSHATLYWYQQALGQGPEFLTYFNYEAQPDKSGLPSDRFSAERPEGSISTLTIQRTEQRDSAMYRCAIRLGGDTQYFGPGTRLTVL.

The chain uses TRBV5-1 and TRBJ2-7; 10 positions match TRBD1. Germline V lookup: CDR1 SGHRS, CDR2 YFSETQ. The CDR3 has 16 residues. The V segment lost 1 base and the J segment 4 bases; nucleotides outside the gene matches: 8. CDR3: CASSLTVGQGSYEQYF. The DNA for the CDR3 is TGCGCCAGCAGCTTGACGGTGGGACAGGGGAGTTACGAGCAGTACTTC.

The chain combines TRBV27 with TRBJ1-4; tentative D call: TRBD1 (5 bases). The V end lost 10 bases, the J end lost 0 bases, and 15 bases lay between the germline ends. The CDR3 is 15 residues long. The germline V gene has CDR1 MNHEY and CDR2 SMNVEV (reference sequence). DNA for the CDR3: TGTGCCACCTCCCGACAGCTCGCAACTAATGAAAAACTGTTTTTT. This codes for CATSRQLATNEKLFF.

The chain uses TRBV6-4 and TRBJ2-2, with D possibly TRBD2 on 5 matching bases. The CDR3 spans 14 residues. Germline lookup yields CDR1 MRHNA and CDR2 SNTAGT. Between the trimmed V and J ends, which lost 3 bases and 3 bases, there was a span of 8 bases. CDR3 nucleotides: TGTGCCAGCAGTGAGACTAAGGACACCGGGGAGCTGTTTTTT. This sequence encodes CASSETKDTGELFF.

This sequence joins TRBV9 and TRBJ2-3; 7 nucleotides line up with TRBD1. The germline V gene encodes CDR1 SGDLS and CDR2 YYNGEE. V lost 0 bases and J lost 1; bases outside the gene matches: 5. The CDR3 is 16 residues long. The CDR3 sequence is CASSVGGGIGTDTQYF. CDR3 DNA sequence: TGTGCCAGCAGCGTAGGAGGGGGCATCGGCACAGATACGCAGTATTTT. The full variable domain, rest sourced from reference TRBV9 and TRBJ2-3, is DSGVTQTPKHLITATGQRVTLRCSPRSGDLSVYWYQQSLDQGLQFLIQYYNGEERAKGNILERFSAQQFPDLHSELNLSSLELGDSALYFCASSVGGGIGTDTQYFGPGTRLTVL.

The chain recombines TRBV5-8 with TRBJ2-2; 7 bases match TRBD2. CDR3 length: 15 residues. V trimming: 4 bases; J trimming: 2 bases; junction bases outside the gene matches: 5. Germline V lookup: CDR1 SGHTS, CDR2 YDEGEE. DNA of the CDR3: TGTGCCAGCAGCCCGCGGGGGTACAACACCGGGGAGCTGTTTTTT. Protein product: CASSPRGYNTGELFF.

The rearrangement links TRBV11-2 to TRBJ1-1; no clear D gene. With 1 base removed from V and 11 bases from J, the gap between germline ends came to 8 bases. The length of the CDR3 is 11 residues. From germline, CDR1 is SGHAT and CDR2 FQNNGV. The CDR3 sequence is CASSLGLRAFF. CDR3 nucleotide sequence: TGTGCCAGCAGCTTAGGGTTACGGGCTTTCTTT.

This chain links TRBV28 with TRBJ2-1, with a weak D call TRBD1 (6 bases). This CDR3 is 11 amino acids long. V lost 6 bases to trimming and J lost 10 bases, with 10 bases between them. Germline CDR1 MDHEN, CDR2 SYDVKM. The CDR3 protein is CASSRGWEQFF. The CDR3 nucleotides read TGTGCCAGCAGCAGGGGTTGGGAGCAGTTCTTC. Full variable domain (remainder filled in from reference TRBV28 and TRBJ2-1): DVKVTQSSRYLVKRTGEKVFLECVQDMDHENMFWYRQDPGLGLRLIYFSYDVKMKEKGDIPEGYSVSREKKERFSLILESASTNQTSMYLCASSRGWEQFFGPGTRLTVL.

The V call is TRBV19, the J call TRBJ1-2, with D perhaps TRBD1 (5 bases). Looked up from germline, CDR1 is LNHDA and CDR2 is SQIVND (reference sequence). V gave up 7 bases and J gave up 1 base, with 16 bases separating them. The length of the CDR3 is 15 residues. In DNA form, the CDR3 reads TGTGCCAGTACCCCCGGCGCGGGACGTAACTATGGCTACACCTTC. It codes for CASTPGAGRNYGYTF.

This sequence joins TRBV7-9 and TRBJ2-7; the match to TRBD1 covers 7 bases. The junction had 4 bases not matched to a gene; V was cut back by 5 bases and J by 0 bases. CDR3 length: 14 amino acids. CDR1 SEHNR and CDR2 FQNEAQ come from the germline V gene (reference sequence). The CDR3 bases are TGTGCCAGCAGCCCTCGGGACAGCTCCTACGAGCAGTACTTC. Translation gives CASSPRDSSYEQYF. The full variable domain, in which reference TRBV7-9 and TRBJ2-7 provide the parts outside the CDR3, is DTGVSQNPRHKITKRGQNVTFRCDPISEHNRLYWYRQTLGQGPEFLTYFQNEAQLEKSRLLSDRFSAERPKGSFSTLEIQRTEQGDSAMYLCASSPRDSSYEQYFGPGTRLTVT.

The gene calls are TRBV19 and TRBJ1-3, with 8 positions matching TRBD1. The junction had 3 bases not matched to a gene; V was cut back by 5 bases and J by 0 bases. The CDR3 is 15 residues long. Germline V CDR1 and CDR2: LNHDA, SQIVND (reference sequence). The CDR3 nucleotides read TGTGCCAGTAGTTCCAGGGGGCCCTCTGGAAACACCATATATTTT. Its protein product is CASSSRGPSGNTIYF.

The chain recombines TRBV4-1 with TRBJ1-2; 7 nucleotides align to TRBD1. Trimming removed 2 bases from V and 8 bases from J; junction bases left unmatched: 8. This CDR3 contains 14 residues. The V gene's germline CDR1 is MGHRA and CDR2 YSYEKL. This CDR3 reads CASSQPDRADGYTF. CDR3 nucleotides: TGCGCCAGCAGCCAACCCGACAGGGCTGACGGCTACACCTTC.

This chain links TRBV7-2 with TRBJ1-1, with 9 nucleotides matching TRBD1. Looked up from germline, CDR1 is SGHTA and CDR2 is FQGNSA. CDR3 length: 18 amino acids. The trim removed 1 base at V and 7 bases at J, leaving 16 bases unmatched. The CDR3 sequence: CASSLGTGVFWGQNEAFF. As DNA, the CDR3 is TGTGCCAGCAGCTTAGGGACAGGGGTTTTCTGGGGCCAAAATGAAGCTTTCTTT.

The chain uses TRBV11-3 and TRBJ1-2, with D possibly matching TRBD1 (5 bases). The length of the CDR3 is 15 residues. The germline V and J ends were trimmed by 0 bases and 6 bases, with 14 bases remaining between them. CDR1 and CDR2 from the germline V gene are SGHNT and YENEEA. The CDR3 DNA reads TGTGCCAGCAGCTTAGATGCGGGGGGTGTTAATGGCTACACCTTC. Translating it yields CASSLDAGGVNGYTF.

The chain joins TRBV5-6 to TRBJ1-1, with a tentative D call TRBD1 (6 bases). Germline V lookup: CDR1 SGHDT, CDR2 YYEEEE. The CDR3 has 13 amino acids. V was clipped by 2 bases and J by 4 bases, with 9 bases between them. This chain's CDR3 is CASSLGQITEAFF. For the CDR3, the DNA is TGTGCCAGCAGCTTAGGACAGATCACTGAAGCTTTCTTT.